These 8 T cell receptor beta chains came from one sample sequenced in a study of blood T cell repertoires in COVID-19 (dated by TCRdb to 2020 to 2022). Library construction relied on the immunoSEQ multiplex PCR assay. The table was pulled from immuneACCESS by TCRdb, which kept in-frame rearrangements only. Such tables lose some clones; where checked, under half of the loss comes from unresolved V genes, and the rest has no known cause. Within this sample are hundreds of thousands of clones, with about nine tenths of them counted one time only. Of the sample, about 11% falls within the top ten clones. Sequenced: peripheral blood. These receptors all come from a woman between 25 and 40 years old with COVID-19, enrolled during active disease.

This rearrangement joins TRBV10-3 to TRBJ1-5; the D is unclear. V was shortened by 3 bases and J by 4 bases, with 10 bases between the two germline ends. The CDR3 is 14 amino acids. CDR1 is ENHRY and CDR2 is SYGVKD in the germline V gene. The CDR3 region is CAISDRDTNQPQHF. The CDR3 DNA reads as TGTGCCATCAGTGATAGAGACACTAATCAGCCCCAGCATTTT.

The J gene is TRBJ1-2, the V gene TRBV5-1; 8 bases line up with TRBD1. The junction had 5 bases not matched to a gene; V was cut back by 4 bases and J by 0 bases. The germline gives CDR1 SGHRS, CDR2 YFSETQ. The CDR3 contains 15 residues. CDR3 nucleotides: TGCGCCAGCAGCCCGTGGGACAGGACTAACTATGGCTACACCTTC. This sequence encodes CASSPWDRTNYGYTF.

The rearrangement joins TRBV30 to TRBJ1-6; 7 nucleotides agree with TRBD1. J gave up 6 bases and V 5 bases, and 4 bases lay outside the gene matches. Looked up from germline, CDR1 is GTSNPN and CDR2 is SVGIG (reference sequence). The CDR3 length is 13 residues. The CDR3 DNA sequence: TGTGCCTGGGAAGGACAGGCTAATTCACCCCTCCACTTT. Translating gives CAWEGQANSPLHF. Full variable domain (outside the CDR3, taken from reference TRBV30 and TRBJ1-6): SQTIHQWPATLVQPVGSPLSLECTVEGTSNPNLYWYRQAAGRGLQLLFYSVGIGQISSEVPQNLSASRPQDRQFILSSKKLLLSDSGFYLCAWEGQANSPLHFGNGTRLTVT.

DNA for the CDR3: TGCGCCAGCAGCCAAGATTACGAGGGACTCTACGAGCAGTACTTC. The encoded protein is CASSQDYEGLYEQYF. The rearrangement joins TRBV4-3 to TRBJ2-7; the D gene is possibly TRBD2 (6 bases). The germline gives CDR1 LGHNA, CDR2 YSLEER. V was cut by 0 bases and J by 3 bases, with 12 bases left in between. The CDR3 has 15 residues.

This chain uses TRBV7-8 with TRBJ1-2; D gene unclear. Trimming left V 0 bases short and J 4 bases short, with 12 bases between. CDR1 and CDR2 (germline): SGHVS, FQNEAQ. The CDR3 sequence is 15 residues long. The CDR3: CASSLAGVGSYGYTF. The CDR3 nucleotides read TGTGCCAGCAGCTTAGCCGGGGTGGGGAGCTATGGCTACACCTTC. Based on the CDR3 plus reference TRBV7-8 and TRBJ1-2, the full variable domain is GAGVSQSPRYKVAKRGQDVALRCDPISGHVSLFWYQQALGQGPEFLTYFQNEAQLDKSGLPSDRFFAERPEGSVSTLKIQRTQQEDSAVYLCASSLAGVGSYGYTFGSGTRLTVV.

The CDR3 reads CASSLGAASYEQYF. The CDR3 DNA sequence: TGTGCCAGCAGCTTAGGGGCAGCTTCCTACGAGCAGTACTTC. The chain links TRBV7-2 to TRBJ2-7; D call uncertain. Trimming cost V 1 base and J 1 base, with 8 bases left between them. The CDR3 length is 14 residues. Germline lookup yields CDR1 SGHTA and CDR2 FQGNSA.

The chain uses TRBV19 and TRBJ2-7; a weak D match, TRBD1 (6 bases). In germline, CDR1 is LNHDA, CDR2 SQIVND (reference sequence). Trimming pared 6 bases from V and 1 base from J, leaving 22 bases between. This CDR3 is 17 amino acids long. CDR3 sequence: CASRGSSGTIASYEQYF. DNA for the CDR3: TGTGCCAGTAGGGGAAGTTCCGGGACAATAGCTTCCTACGAGCAGTACTTC.

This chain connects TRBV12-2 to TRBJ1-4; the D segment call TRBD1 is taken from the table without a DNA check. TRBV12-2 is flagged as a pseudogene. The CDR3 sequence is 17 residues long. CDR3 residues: CASRLVAFRESNEKLFF. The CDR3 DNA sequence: TGTGCAAGTCGCTTAGTGGCATTCAGGGAATCTAATGAAAAACTGTTTTTT.